This record covers a single TCR beta chain. The sample originates from a study of blood T cell repertoires in COVID-19. About the research overall: Specimens from acute and convalescent COVID-19 originated in the United States, Italy and Spain. Nucleic acid was either cDNA or gDNA, and it came from T cells, B-cell-depleted T cells, or PBMCs.

Germline values: CDR1 SNHLY, CDR2 FYNNEI. Trimming took 8 bases from V and 0 from J; bases not matched to a gene: 7. The length of the CDR3 is 15 residues. Produced via immunoSEQ multiplex PCR; TCRdb's table is partial and in-frame only. The sample carries 120,000 or so clones, around 74% recorded once. The sequencing input was peripheral blood. This rearrangement joins TRBV2 to TRBJ2-1; 7 positions match TRBD2. This TCR came from a man aged 55 to 70 with acute or convalescent COVID-19. CDR3 sequence: CASRAGVSSYNEQFF. CDR3 nucleotide sequence: TGTGCCAGCCGGGCGGGGGTCAGCTCCTACAATGAGCAGTTCTTC.